The source of this T cell receptor (beta chain) is a study of CD8 T cells in Susac syndrome. Those who served as multiple sclerosis controls were treatment-naive patients with stable or active relapsing-remitting disease. This CDR3 spans 15 amino acids. V dropped 5 bases and J dropped 0 bases, with 12 bases sitting between them. Looked up from germline, CDR1 is SGHTA and CDR2 is FQGTGA. RNA totalling about 0.5 to 1 ug underwent reverse transcription with random hexamers. The TCR beta CDR3 was amplified by immunoSEQ multiplex PCR across 54 Vbeta, 13 Jbeta. TCRdb redid the calling of the immunoSEQ multiplex PCR reads with MiXCR, one entry per CDR3 protein. The sample holds around 280,000 distinct CDR3 sequences, about 88% seen once.

V is TRBV7-3 and J is TRBJ2-3; a weak D match, TRBD2 (6 bases). This sequence was found in a human donor with multiple sclerosis. What was sequenced was CD8+ T cells from PBMCs. Here the CDR3 reads CASSAGTASTDTQYF. CDR3 nucleotides: TGTGCCAGCAGCGCCGGGACTGCTAGCACAGATACGCAGTATTTT.